These 5 T cell receptor beta chains were sequenced from one sample in a study of response to subunit inactivated influenza vaccine. From the RT-PCR reads, TCRdb called clonotypes with MiXCR, one entry per CDR3 protein. The sample contains hundreds of thousands of distinct CDR3 sequences, 15% to 19% of which appear only once. Sequences were derived from PBMCs from blood, sampled roughly 12 days after vaccination. The source is a man in his forties or fifties who received an inactivated influenza vaccine.

The J gene is TRBJ1-1, the V gene TRBV14, with D unclear. V dropped 3 bases and J dropped 3 bases, with 26 bases sitting between them. This CDR3 region has 19 residues. Per germline, CDR1 SGHDN and CDR2 FVKESK. CDR3 region: CASSQKRDNQPIWDTEAFF. The CDR3 DNA is TGTGCCAGCAGCCAGAAACGCGACAATCAGCCGATTTGGGACACTGAAGCTTTCTTT.

At least ten counts were recorded for this clonotype. The rearrangement joins TRBV29-1 to TRBJ2-1; D gene uncertain. This CDR3 has 14 amino acids. Germline CDR1 and CDR2: SQVTM and ANQGSEA. V was clipped by 4 bases and J by 6 bases, with 16 bases between them. CDR3: CSVAARGRINEQFF. For the CDR3, the DNA is TGCAGCGTTGCTGCCAGAGGACGGATCAATGAGCAGTTCTTC.

This clonotype occurred a few times. The V call is TRBV20-1, the J call TRBJ2-2; D tentatively fits TRBD1 or TRBD2 (5 bases each). With 3 bases removed from V and 5 bases from J, the gap between germline ends came to 10 bases. Germline V CDR1 and CDR2: DFQATT, SNEGSKA (reference sequence). The CDR3 consists of 13 residues. Written as DNA, the CDR3 is TGCAGTGCTAGTCGGGGCGCGACCGGGGAGCTGTTTTTT. It specifies CSASRGATGELFF.

This chain links TRBV5-1 with TRBJ2-1, with 10 bases matching TRBD1. Germline-derived CDR1 and CDR2 are SGHRS and YFSETQ. V lost 7 bases and J lost 8; bases outside the gene matches: 9. The CDR3 runs 14 residues. CDR3 residues: CASGRDRGYYEQFF. For the CDR3, the DNA is TGCGCCAGCGGCCGGGACAGGGGATACTATGAGCAGTTCTTC.

This clonotype turned up a few times. This chain's CDR3 is CASSVMGLVTGELFF. The CDR3 nucleotides are TGTGCCAGTAGTGTCATGGGACTAGTCACCGGGGAGCTGTTTTTT. The chain combines TRBV19 with TRBJ2-2; 8 nucleotides line up with TRBD2. The germline gives CDR1 LNHDA, CDR2 SQIVND (reference sequence). J gave up 4 bases and V 5 bases, and 6 bases lay outside the gene matches. CDR3 length equals 15 residues.